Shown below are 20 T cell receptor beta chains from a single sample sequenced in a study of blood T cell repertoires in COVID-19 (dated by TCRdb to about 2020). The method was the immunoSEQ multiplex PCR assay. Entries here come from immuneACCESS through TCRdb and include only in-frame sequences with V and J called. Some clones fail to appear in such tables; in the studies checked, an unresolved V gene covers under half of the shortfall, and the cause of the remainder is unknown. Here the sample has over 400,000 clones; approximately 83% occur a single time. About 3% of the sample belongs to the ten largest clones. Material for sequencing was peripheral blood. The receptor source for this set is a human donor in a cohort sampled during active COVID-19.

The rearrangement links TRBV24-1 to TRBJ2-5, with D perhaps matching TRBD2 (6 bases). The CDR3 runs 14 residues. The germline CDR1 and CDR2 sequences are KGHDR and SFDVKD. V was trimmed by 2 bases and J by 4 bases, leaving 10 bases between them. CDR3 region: CATSDSGLGETQYF. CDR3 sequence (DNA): TGTGCCACCAGTGATTCGGGACTGGGAGAGACCCAGTACTTC.

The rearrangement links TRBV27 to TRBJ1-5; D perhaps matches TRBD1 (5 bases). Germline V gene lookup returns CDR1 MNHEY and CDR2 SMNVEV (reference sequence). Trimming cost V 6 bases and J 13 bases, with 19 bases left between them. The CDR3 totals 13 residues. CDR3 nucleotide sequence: TGTGCCAGCAGCCCCATCGGGACTAAGGGTCAGCATTTT. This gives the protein CASSPIGTKGQHF.

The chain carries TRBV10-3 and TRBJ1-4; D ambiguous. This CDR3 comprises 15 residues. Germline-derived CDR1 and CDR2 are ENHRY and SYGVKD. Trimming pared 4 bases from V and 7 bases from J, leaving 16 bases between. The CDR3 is CAISGREGIGEKLFF. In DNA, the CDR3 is TGTGCCATCAGTGGGAGGGAAGGAATCGGTGAAAAACTGTTTTTT.

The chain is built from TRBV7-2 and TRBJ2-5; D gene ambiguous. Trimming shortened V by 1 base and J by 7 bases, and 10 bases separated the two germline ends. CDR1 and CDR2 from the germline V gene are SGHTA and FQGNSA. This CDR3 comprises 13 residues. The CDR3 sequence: CASSLGLLVTQYF. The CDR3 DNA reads TGTGCCAGCAGCTTAGGACTGTTAGTGACCCAGTACTTC.

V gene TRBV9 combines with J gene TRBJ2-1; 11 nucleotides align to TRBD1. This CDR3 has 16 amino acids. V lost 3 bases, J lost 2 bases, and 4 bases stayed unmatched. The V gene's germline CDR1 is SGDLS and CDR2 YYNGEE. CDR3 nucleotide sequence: TGTGCCAGCAGCGAGGACAGGGGGCTTACCTACAATGAGCAGTTCTTC. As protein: CASSEDRGLTYNEQFF.

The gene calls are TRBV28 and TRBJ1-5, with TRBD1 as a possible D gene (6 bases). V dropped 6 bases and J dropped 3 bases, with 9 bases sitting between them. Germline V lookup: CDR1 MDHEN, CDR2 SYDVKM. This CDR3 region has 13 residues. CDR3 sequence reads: CASSTGHNQPQHF. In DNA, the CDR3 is TGTGCCAGCAGCACAGGGCACAATCAGCCCCAGCATTTT.

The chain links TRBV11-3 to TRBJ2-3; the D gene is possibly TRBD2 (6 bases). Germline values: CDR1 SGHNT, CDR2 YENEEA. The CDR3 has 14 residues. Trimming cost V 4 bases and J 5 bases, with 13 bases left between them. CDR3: CASSSPRRGDTQYF. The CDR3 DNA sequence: TGTGCCAGCAGCTCCCCCAGGCGGGGAGATACGCAGTATTTT.

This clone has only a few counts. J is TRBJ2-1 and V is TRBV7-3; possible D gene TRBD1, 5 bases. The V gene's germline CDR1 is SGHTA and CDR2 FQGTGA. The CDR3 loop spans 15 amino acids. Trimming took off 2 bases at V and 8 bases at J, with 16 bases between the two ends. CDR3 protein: CASSLDRTTSDEQFF. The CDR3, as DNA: TGTGCCAGCAGCTTAGACAGAACCACGTCGGATGAGCAGTTCTTC.

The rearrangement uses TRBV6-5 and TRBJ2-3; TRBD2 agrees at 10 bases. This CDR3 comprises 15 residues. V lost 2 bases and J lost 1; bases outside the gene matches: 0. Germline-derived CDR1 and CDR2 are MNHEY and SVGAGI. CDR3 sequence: CASSYGTSGTDTQYF. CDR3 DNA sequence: TGTGCCAGCAGTTACGGGACTAGCGGCACAGATACGCAGTATTTT.

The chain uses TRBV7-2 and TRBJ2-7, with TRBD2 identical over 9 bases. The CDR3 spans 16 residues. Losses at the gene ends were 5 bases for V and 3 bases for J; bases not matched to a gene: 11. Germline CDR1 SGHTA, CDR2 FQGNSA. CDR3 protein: CASSQILAGGVYEQYF. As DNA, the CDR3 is TGTGCCAGCAGCCAGATACTAGCGGGCGGGGTCTACGAGCAGTACTTC. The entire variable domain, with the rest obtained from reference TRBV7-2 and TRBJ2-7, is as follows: GAGVSQSPSNKVTEKGKDVELRCDPISGHTALYWYRQSLGQGLEFLIYFQGNSAPDKSGLPSDRFSAERTGGSVSTLTIQRTQQEDSAVYLCASSQILAGGVYEQYFGPGTRLTVT.

CDR3 loop: CASSLASGVSYEQYF. The CDR3 coding sequence is TGTGCCAGCAGCTTAGCCTCAGGGGTGAGCTACGAGCAGTACTTC. This rearrangement joins TRBV7-6 to TRBJ2-7; maybe TRBD1 (6 bases). The germline V gene encodes CDR1 SGHVS and CDR2 FNYEAQ. This CDR3 region has 15 residues. V shed 0 bases and J shed 3 bases, with 12 bases lying between them.

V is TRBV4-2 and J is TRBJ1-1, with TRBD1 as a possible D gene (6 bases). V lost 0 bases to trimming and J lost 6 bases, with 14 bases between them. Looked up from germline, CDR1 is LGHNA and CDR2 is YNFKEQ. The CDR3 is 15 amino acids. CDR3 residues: CASSQDRGGPAEAFF. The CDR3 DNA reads TGTGCCAGCAGCCAAGATCGGGGGGGCCCCGCTGAAGCTTTCTTT.

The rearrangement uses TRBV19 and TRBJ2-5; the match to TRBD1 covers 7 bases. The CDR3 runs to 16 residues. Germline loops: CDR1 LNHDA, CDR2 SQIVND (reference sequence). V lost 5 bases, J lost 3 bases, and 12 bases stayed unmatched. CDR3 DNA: TGTGCCAGTAGTTACGACCGGGACAGTTCCAAAGAGACCCAGTACTTC. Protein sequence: CASSYDRDSSKETQYF.

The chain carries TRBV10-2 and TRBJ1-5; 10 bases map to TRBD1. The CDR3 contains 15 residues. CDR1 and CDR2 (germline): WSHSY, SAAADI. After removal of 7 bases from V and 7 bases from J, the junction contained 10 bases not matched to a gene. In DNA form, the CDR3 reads TGCGCCAGCACAAAGGGACAGGGGAGTTTACAGCCCCAGCATTTT. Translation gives CASTKGQGSLQPQHF.

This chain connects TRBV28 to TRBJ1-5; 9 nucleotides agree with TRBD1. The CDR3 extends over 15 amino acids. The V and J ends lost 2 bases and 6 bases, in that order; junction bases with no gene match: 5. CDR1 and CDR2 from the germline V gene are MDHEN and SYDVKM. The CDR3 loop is CASSLRGQGSQPQHF. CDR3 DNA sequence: TGTGCCAGCAGTTTACGGGGACAGGGCAGTCAGCCCCAGCATTTT.

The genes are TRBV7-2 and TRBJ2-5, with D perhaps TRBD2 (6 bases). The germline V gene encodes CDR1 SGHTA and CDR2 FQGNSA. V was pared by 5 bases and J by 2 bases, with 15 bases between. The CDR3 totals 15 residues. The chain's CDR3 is CASSRRRGLQETQYF. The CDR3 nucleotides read TGTGCCAGCAGCCGTCGGCGGGGCCTACAAGAGACCCAGTACTTC.

The CDR3 bases are TGTGCCAGCAGTTACTCGGACAACACAGATACGCAGTATTTT. This codes for CASSYSDNTDTQYF. The chain has TRBV6-5 and TRBJ2-3; D is possibly TRBD1 (5 bases). The CDR3 has 14 amino acids. Trimming removed 0 bases from V and 2 bases from J, with 6 bases in between. Germline V CDR1 and CDR2: MNHEY, SVGAGI.

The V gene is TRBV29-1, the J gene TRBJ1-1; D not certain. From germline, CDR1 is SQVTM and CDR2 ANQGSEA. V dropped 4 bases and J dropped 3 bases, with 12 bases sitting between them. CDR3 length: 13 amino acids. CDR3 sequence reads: CSVAPAADTEAFF. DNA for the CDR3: TGCAGCGTTGCCCCGGCAGCGGACACTGAAGCTTTCTTT.

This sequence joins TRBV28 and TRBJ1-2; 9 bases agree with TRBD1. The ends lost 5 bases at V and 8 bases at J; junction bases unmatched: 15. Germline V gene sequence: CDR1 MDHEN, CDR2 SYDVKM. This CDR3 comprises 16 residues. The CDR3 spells CASSKTLRDRGSGYTF. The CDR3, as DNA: TGTGCCAGCAGTAAGACACTAAGAGACAGGGGGTCGGGCTACACCTTC.

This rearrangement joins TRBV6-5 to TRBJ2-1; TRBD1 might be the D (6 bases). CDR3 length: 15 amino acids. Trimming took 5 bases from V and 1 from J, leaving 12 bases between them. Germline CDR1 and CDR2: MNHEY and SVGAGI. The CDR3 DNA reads TGTGCCAGCAGTCTAACTGGACAGTCCTACAATGAGCAGTTCTTC. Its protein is CASSLTGQSYNEQFF.